Following are 26 T cell receptor beta chains from one sample sequenced in a study of chemoradiotherapy in HPV16-positive cancers. Only in-frame clones appear in the TCRdb table, and some are missing; sequencing was by immunoSEQ multiplex PCR. The sample carries tens of thousands of clones, around nine tenths recorded once. This specimen was blood, taken from a patient who underwent chemoradiotherapy. Receptors were obtained from a human donor with HPV-associated anogenital cancer.

The chain combines TRBV4-1 with TRBJ2-3; D unclear. Germline-derived CDR1 and CDR2 are MGHRA and YSYEKL. Trimming removed 6 bases from V and 2 bases from J, with 15 bases in between. The CDR3 sequence is 15 residues long. CDR3 residues: CASRQTWMDTDTQYF. The CDR3 bases are TGCGCCAGCAGACAGACTTGGATGGACACAGATACGCAGTATTTT.

The chain is built from TRBV30 and TRBJ1-5, with D hard to call. The germline V gene encodes CDR1 GTSNPN and CDR2 SVGIG (reference sequence). Trimming stripped 3 bases from V and 0 bases from J, with 6 bases between. The length of the CDR3 is 13 residues. The CDR3 loop reads CAWSEDSNQPQHF. CDR3 bases: TGTGCCTGGAGCGAAGATAGCAATCAGCCCCAGCATTTT.

The V call is TRBV15, the J call TRBJ1-5; D remains ambiguous. Germline V gives CDR1 LNHNV, CDR2 YYDKDF (reference sequence). Between the trimmed V and J ends, which lost 4 bases and 3 bases, there was a span of 10 bases. The CDR3 consists of 14 residues. The CDR3 loop reads CATSKRTANQPQHF. CDR3 DNA: TGTGCCACCAGCAAACGGACGGCCAATCAGCCCCAGCATTTT.

The CDR3 loop is CASSPQGVGEQFF. The CDR3, as DNA: TGTGCCAGCAGCCCACAGGGGGTGGGTGAGCAGTTCTTC. The V gene is TRBV7-2, the J gene TRBJ2-1, with TRBD1 identical over 8 bases. Germline loops: CDR1 SGHTA, CDR2 FQGNSA. The V and J ends lost 5 bases and 9 bases, in that order; junction bases with no gene match: 6. This CDR3 comprises 13 residues.

V and J are TRBV19 and TRBJ2-2; D remains unclear. The CDR3 totals 14 residues. V lost 7 bases, J lost 1 base, and 10 bases lay in between. Germline V gene lookup returns CDR1 LNHDA and CDR2 SQIVND (reference sequence). In DNA, the CDR3 is TGTGCCAGTACCCTCTGGGGGAACACCGGGGAGCTGTTTTTT. Amino acid sequence: CASTLWGNTGELFF.

This chain connects TRBV6-5 to TRBJ1-2, with TRBD1 matching 7 bases. The V segment lost 2 bases and the J segment 2 bases; nucleotides outside the gene matches: 2. In germline, CDR1 is MNHEY, CDR2 SVGAGI. The CDR3 runs 14 residues. DNA of the CDR3: TGTGCCAGCAGTTACGACAGGGAAAACTATGGCTACACCTTC. Its translation is CASSYDRENYGYTF.

This chain connects TRBV10-3 to TRBJ1-3, with a possible D match to TRBD1 (5 bases). V dropped 10 bases and J dropped 4 bases, with 20 bases sitting between them. This CDR3 spans 15 amino acids. CDR1 is ENHRY and CDR2 is SYGVKD in the germline V gene. DNA for the CDR3: TGTGCCAGCTCTTATCAGGAGGGGTCCGGAAACACCATATATTTT. The encoded protein is CASSYQEGSGNTIYF.

This sequence joins TRBV6-5 and TRBJ1-4; TRBD1 is a possible D gene (6 bases). The V gene lost 4 bases and the J gene lost 8 bases, with 11 bases spanning the gap. Germline values: CDR1 MNHEY, CDR2 SVGAGI. CDR3 length equals 13 residues. The CDR3 DNA follows: TGTGCCAGCAGTTGGGGGGGGCGGGAAAAACTGTTTTTT. Translation gives CASSWGGREKLFF.

The V gene is TRBV5-1, the J gene TRBJ2-7; D remains ambiguous. Trimming pared 4 bases from V and 0 bases from J, leaving 11 bases between. The length of the CDR3 is 14 residues. Germline lookup yields CDR1 SGHRS and CDR2 YFSETQ. As DNA, the CDR3 is TGCGCCAGCAGCCCGCCGGCTAGCTCCTACGAGCAGTACTTC. Translated: CASSPPASSYEQYF.

This rearrangement joins TRBV30 to TRBJ2-2; D gene ambiguous. The germline V and J ends were trimmed by 0 bases and 1 base, with 9 bases remaining between them. Germline values: CDR1 GTSNPN, CDR2 SVGIG (reference sequence). CDR3 size: 15 residues. The CDR3 loop reads CAWSVGRRNTGELFF. The DNA for the CDR3 is TGTGCCTGGAGTGTAGGTCGGAGGAACACCGGGGAGCTGTTTTTT. The whole variable domain, filled in from reference TRBV30 and TRBJ2-2, reads SQTIHQWPATLVQPVGSPLSLECTVEGTSNPNLYWYRQAAGRGLQLLFYSVGIGQISSEVPQNLSASRPQDRQFILSSKKLLLSDSGFYLCAWSVGRRNTGELFFGEGSRLTVL.

This clone appeared once. The chain combines TRBV11-2 with TRBJ2-2, with 9 bases aligning to TRBD1. This CDR3 has 16 amino acids. CDR1 is SGHAT and CDR2 is FQNNGV in the germline V gene. V lost 4 bases and J lost 6; bases outside the gene matches: 9. The CDR3 sequence: CASSSAGQGISGELFF. The CDR3 DNA reads TGTGCCAGCAGCTCAGCTGGACAGGGGATATCCGGGGAGCTGTTTTTT.

The V gene is TRBV9, the J gene TRBJ2-1; D is possibly TRBD1 or TRBD2 (5 bases each). The CDR3 is 19 amino acids. V lost 0 bases, J lost 3 bases, and 22 bases lay in between. From germline, CDR1 is SGDLS and CDR2 YYNGEE. CDR3 region: CASSVAAGLGEGDYNEQFF. The CDR3 bases are TGTGCCAGCAGCGTAGCGGCGGGTCTAGGGGAAGGGGACTACAATGAGCAGTTCTTC.

This chain connects TRBV6-1 to TRBJ2-7, with D perhaps TRBD2 (6 bases). The germline V and J ends were trimmed by 7 bases and 2 bases, with 12 bases remaining between them. CDR1 MNHNS and CDR2 SASEGT come from the germline V gene. CDR3 length: 13 residues. In nucleotides, the CDR3 is TGTGCCAGCAATAGCGGATTAACCTACGAGCAGTACTTC. Amino acid sequence: CASNSGLTYEQYF.

The rearrangement uses TRBV18 and TRBJ1-1, with 7 bases matching TRBD1. The trim removed 4 bases at V and 4 bases at J, leaving 3 bases unmatched. The CDR3 totals 13 residues. Germline lookup yields CDR1 KGHSH and CDR2 LQKENI. In DNA, the CDR3 is TGTGCCAGCTCACAGGGGGCGGGCACTGAAGCTTTCTTT. Translation: CASSQGAGTEAFF.

The chain couples TRBV7-2 to TRBJ1-2; TRBD1 agrees at 8 bases. The germline V gene has CDR1 SGHTA and CDR2 FQGNSA. The CDR3 is 13 residues long. The V and J ends lost 5 bases and 8 bases, in that order; junction bases with no gene match: 7. CDR3 loop: CASSPDRGRGYTF. The DNA for the CDR3 is TGTGCCAGCAGCCCCGACAGGGGAAGGGGCTACACCTTC.

V gene TRBV7-6 combines with J gene TRBJ2-7; 8 positions agree with TRBD1. Unmatched junction bases numbered 12, after V lost 1 base and J lost 4 bases. The CDR3 extends over 17 amino acids. CDR1 SGHVS and CDR2 FNYEAQ come from the germline V gene. This chain's CDR3 is CASSLGARQGNGYEQYF. The CDR3 region has the DNA TGTGCCAGCAGCTTAGGGGCTAGACAGGGGAATGGGTACGAGCAGTACTTC.

This chain links TRBV5-1 with TRBJ2-1; TRBD2 aligns across 9 bases. CDR3 length: 15 residues. Germline CDR1 reads SGHRS; CDR2 reads YFSETQ. The V gene end was trimmed by 0 bases and the J gene end by 8 bases; junction bases not matched to a gene: 6. The CDR3 DNA is TGCGCCAGCAGCTTGGACGGGGCTAGCGGGGATGAGCAGTTCTTC. As protein: CASSLDGASGDEQFF.

The chain links TRBV10-1 to TRBJ2-5; a possible D gene is TRBD2 (6 bases). This CDR3 comprises 15 residues. Trimming pared 6 bases from V and 2 bases from J, leaving 16 bases between. Germline V lookup: CDR1 WNHNN, CDR2 SYGVQD (reference sequence). The CDR3 sequence is CASSRSAGTQETQYF. The CDR3 bases are TGCGCCAGCAGCAGGTCAGCGGGTACTCAAGAGACCCAGTACTTC.

The V gene is TRBV25-1, the J gene TRBJ1-2; D is possibly TRBD1 (6 bases). CDR1 and CDR2 (germline): MGHDK, SYGVNS. Deletions cut 1 base from V and 8 bases from J, with 14 bases between. The CDR3 is 14 amino acids. In nucleotides, the CDR3 is TGTGCCAGCAGTGAATCTCGCGTGGGGGCCGGCTACACCTTC. Protein product: CASSESRVGAGYTF.

V usage is TRBV18 and J usage is TRBJ2-6, with D perhaps TRBD2 (5 bases). The germline CDR1 and CDR2 sequences are KGHSH and LQKENI. Trimming cost V 4 bases and J 0 bases, with 10 bases left between them. This CDR3 has 16 amino acids. CDR3 in DNA: TGTGCCAGCTCACAAGCGGAGGTCTCTGGGGCCAACGTCCTGACTTTC. It specifies CASSQAEVSGANVLTF.

This sequence joins TRBV6-5 and TRBJ1-6; D ambiguous. CDR1 and CDR2 (germline): MNHEY, SVGAGI. The CDR3 is 14 residues long. The V and J ends lost 2 bases and 9 bases respectively, with 11 bases between them. This CDR3 is CASSYRRASSPLHF. CDR3 nucleotide sequence: TGTGCCAGCAGTTACCGCCGCGCCAGTTCACCCCTCCACTTT.

The chain has TRBV7-9 and TRBJ2-3, with D possibly matching TRBD1 (5 bases). The CDR3 loop spans 14 amino acids. Germline loops: CDR1 SEHNR, CDR2 FQNEAQ (reference sequence). V lost 7 bases and J 2 bases, leaving 13 bases between the germline ends. The CDR3 spells CASNRQSNTDTQYF. The CDR3 nucleotides are TGTGCCAGCAACCGACAGAGTAACACAGATACGCAGTATTTT.

The CDR3 sequence is CTSSQGAGEVFCGYTF. For the CDR3, the DNA is TGCACCAGCAGCCAAGGGGCAGGGGAAGTATTTTGTGGCTACACCTTC. J is TRBJ1-2 and V is TRBV1; the DNA was not used to check the table's D call, TRBD1. TRBV1 is shown as a pseudogene. The CDR3 extends over 16 amino acids.

V and J are TRBV6-5 and TRBJ2-7, with a weak D call TRBD1 (5 bases). CDR1 is MNHEY, CDR2 SVGAGI, per germline. This CDR3 has 15 residues. Trimming took 0 bases from V and 2 from J, leaving 11 bases between them. Written as DNA, the CDR3 is TGTGCCAGCAGTTACTCGAACAGGCCTACCTACGAGCAGTACTTC. Amino acid sequence: CASSYSNRPTYEQYF.

The chain employs TRBV5-4 and TRBJ2-3; the D call may be TRBD1 or TRBD2 (5 bases each). Trimming left V 3 bases short and J 1 base short, with 12 bases between. Germline CDR1 is SGHNT and CDR2 is YYREEE (reference sequence). This CDR3 has 15 amino acids. The CDR3 spells CASSSPGRGTDTQYF. The CDR3 nucleotides are TGTGCCAGCAGCTCGCCGGGGCGCGGCACAGATACGCAGTATTTT.

This chain connects TRBV5-6 to TRBJ2-5; tentatively, D is TRBD2 (6 bases). The germline V gene has CDR1 SGHDT and CDR2 YYEEEE. CDR3 length: 14 amino acids. Trimming pared 1 base from V and 5 bases from J, leaving 12 bases between. The CDR3 sequence is CASSLTAGRETQYF. Here the CDR3 DNA reads TGTGCCAGCAGCTTGACGGCAGGGAGGGAGACCCAGTACTTC. Combining the CDR3 with reference TRBV5-6 and TRBJ2-5 gives the whole variable domain DAGVTQSPTHLIKTRGQQVTLRCSPKSGHDTVSWYQQALGQGPQFIFQYYEEEERQRGNFPDRFSGHQFPNYSSELNVNALLLGDSALYLCASSLTAGRETQYFGPGTRLLVL.